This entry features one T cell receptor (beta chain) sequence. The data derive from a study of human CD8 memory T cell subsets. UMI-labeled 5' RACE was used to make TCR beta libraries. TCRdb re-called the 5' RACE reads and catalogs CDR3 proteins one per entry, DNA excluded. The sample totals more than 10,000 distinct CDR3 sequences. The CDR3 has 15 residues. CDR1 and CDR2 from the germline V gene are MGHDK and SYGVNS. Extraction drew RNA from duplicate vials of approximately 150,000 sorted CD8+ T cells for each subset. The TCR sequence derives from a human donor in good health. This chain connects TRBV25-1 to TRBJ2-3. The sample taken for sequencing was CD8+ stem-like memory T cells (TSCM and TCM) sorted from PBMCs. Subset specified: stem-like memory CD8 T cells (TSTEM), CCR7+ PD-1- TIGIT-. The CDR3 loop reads CASSEYYSSTDTQYF.